This note documents a single TCR beta chain sequence. Its antigen is still unknown. Per germline, CDR1 MGHRA and CDR2 YSYEKL. CDR3 length: 16 residues. V lost 1 base to trimming and J lost 8 bases; unmatched junction nucleotides: 13. The sample originates from a study of post-analysis software for immune sequencing data. Study findings and constraints: Normalized Chao1 diversity was significantly reduced in patients versus controls. Among four or five TRBV segments more frequent in patients than controls were TRBV5-6, TRBV5-1 and TRBV20-1.

Sequencing libraries made from TCR beta cDNA carried unique molecular identifiers. T cells numbering roughly 0.9 to 11 million gave rise to roughly 0.5 million cDNA molecules. TCRdb fed the PCR reads into MiXCR, producing one record per CDR3 protein. Here the sample spans about 570,000 distinct CDR3 sequences, 34% being singletons. Sequencing used blood. The V and J genes are TRBV4-1 and TRBJ1-2; 7 bases are shared with TRBD1. The TCR sequence derives from a girl aged 2-17 years with multiple sclerosis. The CDR3 here is CASSQVGGQIVEGYTF. The CDR3 DNA sequence: TGCGCCAGCAGCCAAGTGGGGGGACAGATCGTTGAGGGCTACACCTTC.